Listed below are T cell receptor beta chains from one sample, sequenced in a study of response to subunit inactivated influenza vaccine. TCRdb re-called the RT-PCR reads with MiXCR, one entry per CDR3 protein. Here the sample spans hundreds of thousands of distinct CDR3 sequences, 11% to 15% being singletons. Sequenced material: PBMCs from blood, taken 14 days before vaccination. The receptors come from a middle-aged man who received an inactivated influenza vaccine. Both conserved end residues are trimmed from each CDR3.

TRBJ2-5 TRBV5-1 ASSLEGTSQETQY
TRBJ2-1 TRBV7-8 ASSLLAGGFYNEQF
TRBJ1-1 TRBV20-1 SARDSQGGGTEAF
TRBJ2-3 TRBV7-9 ASSLPRGLHTDTQY
TRBJ2-1 TRBV4-2 ASSQGGGRYNEQF
TRBJ1-1 TRBV19 ASSIRGEGPTEAF
TRBJ2-1 TRBV27 ASSLWGRGDQDRQF
TRBJ1-1 TRBV15 ATSRGTDMAF
TRBJ2-5 TRBV7-6 ASSLVAGQRQETQY
TRBJ2-7 TRBV12-3/TRBV12-4 ASREGLHGGEQY
TRBJ1-6 TRBV5-1 ASSLDGRNSPLH
TRBJ2-3 TRBV7-2 ASSRGPRTDTQY
TRBJ2-6 TRBV3-1 ASSQDSTTGTDQLSGANVLT
TRBJ2-5 TRBV2 ASRRLAFQETQY
TRBJ2-3 TRBV18 ASSWAATDTQY
TRBJ1-1 TRBV5-1 ASSLVPENTEAF
TRBJ2-1 TRBV7-6 ASSLVGQGAHEQF
TRBJ2-5 TRBV28 ASRQTGTGLQETQY
TRBJ2-5 TRBV4-1 ASSQPNRVDTQY
TRBJ2-1 TRBV14 ASSGPSYNEQF
TRBJ2-1 TRBV28 ASNLGTSPYNEQF
TRBJ2-7 TRBV7-9 ASSTTGRGEQY
TRBJ2-1 TRBV28 ASEQGYNEQF
TRBJ1-1 TRBV4-3 ASSQDPGQFRAEAF
TRBJ2-2 TRBV20-1 SARDMRGRDGELF
TRBJ1-2 TRBV4-1 ASSQELASAYGYT
TRBJ2-1 TRBV29-1 SVQAGPSYNEQF
TRBJ2-2 TRBV6-5 ASSYDGKHTGELF
TRBJ2-1 TRBV27 ASRDSGRDEQF
TRBJ2-5 TRBV15 ATSRAPETQY
TRBJ2-3 TRBV5-1 ASSDSPGGTDTQY
TRBJ2-1 TRBV28 ASTEQGYNEQF
TRBJ2-7 TRBV3-1 ACCKQVPWTQY
TRBJ2-7 TRBV6-5 ASSYRAGTGDYEQY
TRBJ2-7 TRBV5-1 ASSFRTASYEQY
TRBJ1-3 TRBV29-1 SVQGSGNTIY
TRBJ1-2 TRBV6-5 ASSYSQGAVYYGYT
TRBJ2-2 TRBV20-1 SAPSPGGFTGELF
TRBJ2-5 TRBV12-3/TRBV12-4 ASSHLGGLETQY
TRBJ1-1 TRBV28 ASIFGGRLNTEAF
TRBJ1-2 TRBV18 ASSPEGRGVGYT
TRBJ2-1 TRBV3-1 ASSQGRPPWEQF
TRBJ1-1 TRBV10-3 AISLRMGRGNTEAF
TRBJ2-1 TRBV25-1 ASSDDSAGSYNEQF
TRBJ2-7 TRBV5-8 ASSLEQNEQY
TRBJ2-2 TRBV6-1 ASGRGRNTGELF
TRBJ2-2 TRBV5-1 ASSRRDEANTGELF
TRBJ2-7 TRBV6-2/TRBV6-3 ASSYGGDPYEHY
TRBJ2-5 TRBV6-5 ASSYLQGWETQY
TRBJ2-2 TRBV7-9 ASSWDLTPGELF
TRBJ2-5 TRBV4-2 ASSQEGGPETQY